In its sample, the clone carrying this T cell receptor (beta chain) was seen a few times. Other nucleotide sequences in the sample specify the same CDR3. The data were taken from a study of cytomegalovirus exposure and HLA in healthy donors. Primers for the PCR totalled 60 Vbeta and 13 Jbeta. Sequenced by immunoSEQ multiplex PCR; TCRdb stores in-frame clones only, minus some. The data show about 120,000 clones, 65% to 85% seen once. The CDR3 sequence is 13 residues long. V was trimmed by 6 bases and J by 2 bases, leaving 8 bases between them. Germline-derived CDR1 and CDR2 are ENHRY and SYGVKD. Material: PBMCs. The clonotype originates from a middle-aged woman in good health and CMV-seropositive. This chain uses TRBV10-3 with TRBJ1-5; unclear D gene. This chain's CDR3 is CAISPEGNQPQHF. DNA for the CDR3: TGTGCCATCAGCCCCGAGGGCAATCAGCCCCAGCATTTT.